Below are 15 T cell receptor beta chains sequenced from a single sample in a study of post-analysis software for immune sequencing data (dated by TCRdb to 2013 to 2016). The investigation overall reported the following: Several TRBV segments, including TRBV5-6, TRBV5-1 and TRBV20-1, were significantly more frequent in patients than controls.

Their cognate antigens are unknown. The receptor library was made with PCR. Data came from an Illumina HiSeq 2500. Unique molecular identifiers were incorporated into TCR beta cDNA libraries to reduce PCR and sequencing biases. TCRdb cleaned the public reads at Q25 with fastp, built clones with MiXCR and kept in-frame beta chains. CDR3 protein duplicates are merged, each entry listing the most common genes and DNA. The sample profile shows about half a million distinct CDR3 sequences; roughly 46% of them were found once. The ten largest clones add up to over 10% of the sample. The specimen was blood. Receptors were obtained from a girl between 5 and 17 years old with multiple sclerosis.

The chain couples TRBV20-1 to TRBJ1-6; 7 bases are shared with TRBD1. CDR3 length equals 15 residues. The V segment lost 6 bases and the J segment 4 bases; nucleotides outside the gene matches: 9. The germline CDR1 and CDR2 sequences are DFQATT and SNEGSKA (reference sequence). CDR3 DNA: TGCAGTGCAACGAGAGGGGGCGCTTATAATTCACCCCTCCACTTT. This encodes CSATRGGAYNSPLHF.

Turning to this clonotype: One end of the junction is discordant with germline, which a read error may explain. The chain uses TRBV11-2 and TRBJ1-5; D might be TRBD1 (5 bases). The CDR3 is 15 amino acids. Germline V gene data show CDR1 as SGHAT and CDR2 as FQNNGV. CDR3 DNA sequence: TGTGCCGGCAGCTTAGGGGCCGCCCCCAATCAGCCCCAGCATTTT. This translates into CAGSLGAAPNQPQHF.

V and J are TRBV28 and TRBJ2-1; 12 bases line up with TRBD2. This CDR3 is built from 16 residues. Germline CDR1 is MDHEN and CDR2 is SYDVKM. V gave up 6 bases and J gave up 7 bases; unmatched junction bases: 10. The CDR3 DNA is TGTGCCAGCAGCCCCGTGACTAGCGGGAGTCCAAATGAGCAGTTCTTC. Its protein product is CASSPVTSGSPNEQFF.

The V call is TRBV14, the J call TRBJ2-7; tentatively, D is TRBD2 (6 bases). Per germline, CDR1 SGHDN and CDR2 FVKESK. V dropped 6 bases and J dropped 2 bases, with 23 bases sitting between them. This CDR3 is built from 17 residues. CDR3 amino acids: CASSSSRGKVKAYEQYF. The DNA for the CDR3 is TGTGCCAGCAGTTCAAGTCGGGGGAAAGTGAAGGCCTACGAGCAGTACTTC.

This clonotype has a handful of counts. The chain couples TRBV5-1 to TRBJ2-4; no clear D gene. Germline CDR1 is SGHRS and CDR2 is YFSETQ. This CDR3 is built from 13 residues. V shed 0 bases and J shed 4 bases, with 5 bases lying between them. CDR3 residues: CASSLDGKNIQYF. CDR3 nucleotide sequence: TGCGCCAGCAGCTTGGACGGGAAAAACATTCAGTACTTC.

The chain links TRBV29-1 to TRBJ2-7; either TRBD1 or TRBD2 may supply D (6 bases each). The CDR3 loop spans 13 amino acids. Trimming took off 4 bases at V and 4 bases at J, with 14 bases between the two ends. In germline, CDR1 is SQVTM, CDR2 ANQGSEA. The CDR3 region has the DNA TGCAGCGTTGGGGCAAGGGGGGCTTACGAGCAGTACTTC. Its protein is CSVGARGAYEQYF.

This chain uses TRBV24-1 with TRBJ2-3; D possibly corresponds to TRBD1 (6 bases). The CDR3 is 13 residues long. Trimming left V 5 bases short and J 4 bases short, with 9 bases between. Germline V gives CDR1 KGHDR, CDR2 SFDVKD. As DNA, the CDR3 is TGTGCCACCAGTGGGACAGAGTCAGATACGCAGTATTTT. Protein: CATSGTESDTQYF.

This sequence joins TRBV28 and TRBJ2-3; no clear D gene. CDR3 size: 14 residues. The V gene lost 8 bases and the J gene lost 2 bases, with 14 bases spanning the gap. Germline-derived CDR1 and CDR2 are MDHEN and SYDVKM. The CDR3 sequence is CASGETLLTDTQYF. The CDR3 DNA follows: TGTGCCAGCGGTGAGACACTCCTCACAGATACGCAGTATTTT.

The chain employs TRBV7-3 and TRBJ2-3, with D unresolved. Germline V CDR1 and CDR2: SGHTA, FQGTGA. The germline V and J ends were trimmed by 0 bases and 2 bases, with 6 bases remaining between them. CDR3 size: 14 residues. The CDR3 bases are TGTGCCAGCAGCTTAACGAGACCCACAGATACGCAGTATTTT. Residues: CASSLTRPTDTQYF.

On this clonotype: The junction differs from germline at one of its ends, possibly a read error. The rearrangement links TRBV12-3 or TRBV12-4 to TRBJ1-1; 10 bases align to TRBD1. The CDR3 is 15 amino acids. The chain's CDR3 is CASSPDRGLDTEAFF. CDR3 DNA sequence: TGTGCCAGCAGTCCCGACAGGGGGCTTGACACTGAGGCTTTCTTT.

The gene calls are TRBV7-9 and TRBJ2-5; D is unresolved. The assigned J gene may be wrong: the sequence end matches TRBJ2-7 better. There are 12 residues in the CDR3. Germline V lookup: CDR1 SEHNR, CDR2 FQNEAQ (reference sequence). CDR3 region: CASSSQIDEQYF. The CDR3 DNA reads as TGTGCCAGCAGCTCCCAGATCGACGAGCAGTACTTC.

The V gene is TRBV5-1, the J gene TRBJ2-1, with D tentatively TRBD1 or TRBD2 (5 bases each). The CDR3 runs to 13 residues. Trimming shortened V by 0 bases and J by 9 bases, and 10 bases separated the two germline ends. Germline lookup yields CDR1 SGHRS and CDR2 YFSETQ. CDR3 DNA sequence: TGCGCCAGCAGCTTGGTAGCCGGGACTGAGCAGTTCTTC. Protein sequence: CASSLVAGTEQFF. The entire variable domain, with the rest obtained from reference TRBV5-1 and TRBJ2-1, is as follows: KAGVTQTPRYLIKTRGQQVTLSCSPISGHRSVSWYQQTPGQGLQFLFEYFSETQRNKGNFPGRFSGRQFSNSRSEMNVSTLELGDSALYLCASSLVAGTEQFFGPGTRLTVL.

This clonotype turned up a few times. The J gene is TRBJ2-7, the V gene TRBV7-8; no clear D gene. The CDR3 spans 16 residues. Germline CDR1 SGHVS, CDR2 FQNEAQ. V shed 1 base and J shed 0 bases, with 13 bases lying between them. This CDR3 is CASSLVGQAISYEQYF. The CDR3, as DNA: TGTGCCAGCAGCTTAGTGGGCCAGGCCATCTCCTACGAGCAGTACTTC.

This clonotype was detected a few times. This chain connects TRBV29-1 to TRBJ1-2, with D unresolved. Trimming left V 4 bases short and J 3 bases short, with 9 bases between. The germline V gene encodes CDR1 SQVTM and CDR2 ANQGSEA. The length of the CDR3 is 12 residues. CDR3 amino acids: CSVGTPYYGYTF. The CDR3 DNA sequence: TGCAGCGTTGGAACACCCTACTATGGCTACACCTTC.

The chain recombines TRBV24-1 with TRBJ2-5; TRBD1 aligns across 7 bases. This CDR3 spans 17 amino acids. In germline, CDR1 is KGHDR, CDR2 SFDVKD. The V segment lost 0 bases and the J segment 3 bases; nucleotides outside the gene matches: 9. The CDR3 DNA reads as TGTGCCACCAGTGATTTGAGGGGGACAGACAAAAAAGAGACCCAGTACTTC. Encoded protein: CATSDLRGTDKKETQYF.